This T cell receptor beta chain was recovered during a study of CD8+ T cells in alopecia areata. Study-wide context: Each of the treated patients was given oral tofacitinib, 5 to 10 mg twice daily, for moderate-to-severe alopecia areata. Patients remained on tofacitinib for 6 to 18 months and then went 6 months without it. Findings and caveats of the study: Elevated clonality characterized lesional scalp relative to normal scalp, particularly in alopecia totalis/universalis. Normal skin contains resident alphabeta T cells, and these are also sequenced in scalp samples.

RNA extraction was followed by reverse transcription into cDNA, which acted as the sequencing template. Libraries were prepared by immunoSEQ multiplex PCR; TCRdb keeps only in-frame clonotypes and omits some of them. The sample lists 100,000 to 150,000 clones, around two fifths occurring once. V shed 7 bases, J shed 5 bases, and the junction held 4 bases outside the gene matches. The CDR3 runs to 13 residues. Germline lookup yields CDR1 MNHEY and CDR2 SVGAGI. Remarks on this clone: Its antigen is unidentified.

This receptor was obtained from a human donor with alopecia areata. The J gene is TRBJ1-2, the V gene TRBV6-5, with 10 bases that match TRBD1. The sequenced sample was CD4+ T cells sorted from blood. CDR3 in DNA: TGTGCCAGCACCCGGGACAGGGGATATGGCTACACCTTC. It translates to CASTRDRGYGYTF.